These 21 T cell receptor beta chains originate from one sample sequenced in a study of blood T cell repertoires in COVID-19. Method: immunoSEQ multiplex PCR; TCRdb's copy keeps in-frame clones and lacks some. Of more than 40,000 clones in the sample, 75% to 90% were seen once. The sequenced material came from peripheral blood. The receptors derive from a human donor with acute or convalescent COVID-19. The donor label of this sample is uncertain.

This sequence joins TRBV19 and TRBJ1-1, with D maybe TRBD1 (6 bases). CDR3 length: 18 residues. Germline V CDR1 and CDR2: LNHDA, SQIVND (reference sequence). V lost 8 bases and J 3 bases, leaving 28 bases between the germline ends. The CDR3 region is CASLGDTSTPRGDTEAFF. CDR3 nucleotides: TGTGCCAGTTTAGGGGACACCTCAACGCCACGTGGGGACACTGAAGCTTTCTTT.

This clone has only one observation. V gene TRBV5-4 combines with J gene TRBJ1-3, with TRBD1 matching over 7 bases. V gave up 3 bases and J gave up 0 bases; unmatched junction bases: 3. The CDR3 length is 15 residues. CDR1 SGHNT and CDR2 YYREEE come from the germline V gene (reference sequence). CDR3 nucleotide sequence: TGTGCCAGCAGCTCACAGGGGCTCTCTGGAAACACCATATATTTT. Translation: CASSSQGLSGNTIYF.

For the CDR3, the DNA is TGTGCCAGCAGCGCAGACAGCACCGGGGAGCTGTTTTTT. It yields the protein CASSADSTGELFF. The rearrangement uses TRBV5-4 and TRBJ2-2, with D maybe TRBD1 (5 bases). Germline V gene lookup returns CDR1 SGHNT and CDR2 YYREEE (reference sequence). The CDR3 sequence is 13 residues long. With 4 bases removed from V and 4 bases from J, the gap between germline ends came to 8 bases.

This clone was observed a few times. This sequence joins TRBV12-3 or TRBV12-4 and TRBJ1-1; a weak D match, TRBD1 (6 bases). V gave up 6 bases and J gave up 1 base, with 9 bases separating them. This CDR3 is built from 13 residues. CDR3 sequence reads: CASRQGQNTEAFF. The CDR3 DNA reads as TGTGCCAGCAGGCAGGGACAGAACACTGAAGCTTTCTTT.

The rearrangement links TRBV28 to TRBJ2-3; 8 positions agree with TRBD1. Germline V CDR1 and CDR2: MDHEN, SYDVKM. The length of the CDR3 is 16 residues. V was pared by 5 bases and J by 1 base, with 8 bases of the junction left unmatched. Here the CDR3 reads CASSPGGRVGTDTQYF. The CDR3 region has the DNA TGTGCCAGCAGTCCAGGGGGCCGGGTCGGCACAGATACGCAGTATTTT.

The rearrangement links TRBV29-1 to TRBJ2-3; 16 bases line up with TRBD2. With V trimmed by 3 bases and J by 6 bases, 3 bases remained unmatched. Per the germline V gene, CDR1 is SQVTM and CDR2 is ANQGSEA. This CDR3 region has 15 residues. The CDR3 nucleotides read TGCAGCGTTGAGGGACTAGCGGGGGGGCCGGATACGCAGTATTTT. The encoded protein is CSVEGLAGGPDTQYF.

This chain links TRBV3-1 (or the pseudogene TRBV3-2) with TRBJ2-2, with 10 nucleotides matching TRBD1. CDR1 and CDR2 from the germline V gene are LGHDT and YNNKEL (reference sequence). The CDR3 has 15 residues. After removal of 7 bases from V and 6 bases from J, the junction contained 8 bases not matched to a gene. In DNA, the CDR3 is TGTGCCAGCAAGACCGGGACAGGGGTAGCCGGGGAGCTGTTTTTT. Translation: CASKTGTGVAGELFF.

A single count supports this clone. This chain uses TRBV2 with TRBJ2-7, with 11 bases matching TRBD2. The ends lost 1 base at V and 6 bases at J; junction bases unmatched: 2. The CDR3 covers 14 residues. Germline lookup yields CDR1 SNHLY and CDR2 FYNNEI. The CDR3 sequence: CASSEVLAGGEQYF. Written as DNA, the CDR3 is TGTGCCAGCAGTGAAGTTCTAGCGGGAGGCGAGCAGTACTTC. The variable domain in full, with the rest retrieved from reference TRBV2 and TRBJ2-7, is EPEVTQTPSHQVTQMGQEVILRCVPISNHLYFYWYRQILGQKVEFLVSFYNNEISEKSEIFDDQFSVERPDGSNFTLKIRSTKLEDSAMYFCASSEVLAGGEQYFGPGTRLTVT.

The CDR3 loop reads CASKSGQVGDTEAFF. The CDR3 DNA reads as TGCGCCAGCAAGTCGGGACAGGTGGGAGACACTGAAGCTTTCTTT. The V and J genes are TRBV10-2 and TRBJ1-1, with 8 bases matching TRBD1. The trim removed 7 bases at V and 3 bases at J, leaving 10 bases unmatched. CDR1 WSHSY and CDR2 SAAADI come from the germline V gene. The CDR3 contains 15 residues.

The V and J genes are TRBV25-1 and TRBJ2-2; maybe TRBD1 (6 bases). Trimming took 7 bases from V and 4 from J, leaving 13 bases between them. Per the germline V gene, CDR1 is MGHDK and CDR2 is SYGVNS. The CDR3 is made up of 14 amino acids. CDR3: CASIGWGRTGELFF. The CDR3 region has the DNA TGTGCCAGCATAGGGTGGGGGCGCACCGGGGAGCTGTTTTTT.

This rearrangement joins TRBV24-1 to TRBJ2-5; 9 bases fit TRBD2. CDR1 is KGHDR, CDR2 SFDVKD, per germline. V shed 6 bases and J 2 bases; nucleotides not matched to a gene: 0. The CDR3 is made up of 13 amino acids. This CDR3 reads CATSTSGQETQYF. In DNA form, the CDR3 reads TGTGCCACCAGTACTAGCGGGCAAGAGACCCAGTACTTC.

V is TRBV9 and J is TRBJ2-3, with 9 bases that match TRBD2. Trimming removed 2 bases from V and 3 bases from J; junction bases left unmatched: 7. CDR3 size: 16 residues. Germline assignment: CDR1 SGDLS and CDR2 YYNGEE. CDR3 residues: CASSVRGGALTDTQYF. In DNA, the CDR3 is TGTGCCAGCAGCGTCCGCGGGGGGGCCCTTACAGATACGCAGTATTTT.

J is TRBJ1-1 and V is TRBV13; TRBD1 agrees at 9 bases. The CDR3 loop spans 15 amino acids. Germline assignment: CDR1 PRHDT and CDR2 FYEKMQ (reference sequence). Trimming removed 4 bases from V and 1 base from J; junction bases left unmatched: 4. CDR3 region: CASSSGTGQNTEAFF. The CDR3 nucleotides read TGTGCCAGCAGCTCCGGGACAGGGCAGAACACTGAAGCTTTCTTT.

V is TRBV5-5 and J is TRBJ2-1; 14 bases fit TRBD2. Germline loops: CDR1 SGHKS, CDR2 YYEKEE (reference sequence). The CDR3 loop spans 18 amino acids. The ends lost 6 bases at V and 6 bases at J; junction bases unmatched: 14. The CDR3 nucleotides read TGTGCCAGCATGGCACCGGGACTAGCGGGAGTAGGTTCCAATGAGCAGTTCTTC. This encodes CASMAPGLAGVGSNEQFF.

The chain has TRBV20-1 and TRBJ1-2; a weak D match, TRBD1 (5 bases). The CDR3 sequence is 11 residues long. Germline V gene sequence: CDR1 DFQATT, CDR2 SNEGSKA (reference sequence). CDR3 in amino acids: CRSSQGRGYTF. CDR3 DNA sequence: TGCAGATCTTCCCAGGGCCGTGGCTACACCTTC.

The genes are TRBV4-3 and TRBJ1-5; D is undetermined. The germline V gene has CDR1 LGHNA and CDR2 YSLEER. Between the trimmed V and J ends, which lost 0 bases and 6 bases, there was a span of 15 bases. The CDR3 is 16 amino acids. Here the CDR3 reads CASSQDWASPGQPQHF. The CDR3 DNA reads TGCGCCAGCAGCCAAGACTGGGCGTCCCCTGGTCAGCCCCAGCATTTT.

V is TRBV6-2 or TRBV6-3 and J is TRBJ1-2; 10 bases line up with TRBD1. The length of the CDR3 is 13 residues. The ends lost 5 bases at V and 10 bases at J; junction bases unmatched: 7. Per the germline V gene, CDR1 is MNHEY and CDR2 is SVGEGT. CDR3 region: CASSATGGLAYTF. CDR3 DNA: TGTGCCAGCAGTGCGACAGGGGGCCTTGCCTACACCTTC.

V gene TRBV19 combines with J gene TRBJ1-2; a possible D gene is TRBD1 (5 bases). The CDR3 runs 17 residues. Looked up from germline, CDR1 is LNHDA and CDR2 is SQIVND (reference sequence). V lost 5 bases and J 4 bases, leaving 23 bases between the germline ends. CDR3 DNA: TGTGCCAGTAGTTCGATCGTCCAGGGACTCCCAGGCTATGGCTACACCTTC. Its translation: CASSSIVQGLPGYGYTF.

The CDR3 DNA is TGTGCCTGGAGTGTACTTTCTCCGCCTCTCACCGGGGAGCTGTTTTTT. This translates into CAWSVLSPPLTGELFF. V is TRBV30 and J is TRBJ2-2; D gene unclear. This CDR3 region has 16 residues. V was clipped by 0 bases and J by 4 bases, with 15 bases between them. Germline CDR1 GTSNPN, CDR2 SVGIG (reference sequence).

The rearrangement uses TRBV4-1 and TRBJ1-2, with 9 bases aligning to TRBD1. The V gene's germline CDR1 is MGHRA and CDR2 YSYEKL. This CDR3 spans 14 amino acids. The ends lost 1 base at V and 6 bases at J; junction bases unmatched: 3. The CDR3 region is CASSQGGQGHGYTF. The CDR3 DNA is TGCGCCAGCAGCCAAGGCGGACAGGGGCATGGCTACACCTTC.

V is TRBV23-1 and J is TRBJ1-6; TRBD1 is a possible D gene (6 bases). TRBV23-1 is classed as an ORF, of uncertain function. This CDR3 is built from 18 residues. V lost 3 bases and J lost 9, with 24 bases in between. The CDR3 here is CASSHPGDTAFLISPLHF. The DNA of the CDR3 is TGCGCCAGCAGTCACCCAGGGGACACAGCCTTCTTGATTTCACCCCTCCACTTT.